This TCR beta chain was retrieved from a study of cytomegalovirus exposure and HLA in healthy donors. Study context: T cells numbering around 190 million yielded fewer than 140 million unique TCR beta sequences in an earlier analysis.

V gave up 3 bases and J gave up 1 base; unmatched junction bases: 8. The CDR3 loop spans 16 amino acids. Germline V lookup: CDR1 SNHLY, CDR2 FYNNEI. Nominally healthy donors provided the samples, though records likely missed some immune exposures. The primer mix had 60 Vbeta and 13 Jbeta primers. Libraries were prepared by immunoSEQ multiplex PCR; TCRdb keeps only in-frame clonotypes and omits some of them. In the table there are about 130,000 clones, roughly 85% of which are singletons. Concerning this clone itself: What it binds is unknown.

Study-wide points: TCR sequences were mostly rare, though some public TCRs occurred in many donors. It was assumed in the presence/absence analyses that sequencing depth was roughly uniform across donors.

The sequence derives from a man aged 35-49 years in good health and CMV-seropositive. The chain recombines TRBV2 with TRBJ2-7; 8 positions match TRBD1. Sequencing input: PBMCs. The CDR3 region has the DNA TGTGCCAGCAGTGAGCAGGGGGCCGGTTCTTCCTACGAGCAGTACTTC. This gives the protein CASSEQGAGSSYEQYF. Combining the CDR3 with reference TRBV2 and TRBJ2-7 gives the whole variable domain EPEVTQTPSHQVTQMGQEVILRCVPISNHLYFYWYRQILGQKVEFLVSFYNNEISEKSEIFDDQFSVERPDGSNFTLKIRSTKLEDSAMYFCASSEQGAGSSYEQYFGPGTRLTVT.